These T cell receptor beta chains were read from a single sample in a study of T cell changes during pregnancy in multiple sclerosis. Clones were sequenced by immunoSEQ multiplex PCR, and TCRdb holds only the in-frame ones, with some missing. The data contain 84,000 or so clones, about 94% of them singletons. The sequencing here drew on peripheral blood, taken in the third trimester of pregnancy. These receptors were taken from a female donor with multiple sclerosis, enrolled in a pregnancy study. Each CDR3 is given with its conserved first and last residue. A D gene is named only where the DNA matches it firmly. The size of a clone is reported for some rows only, either as once, few or many, or as a class for expanded clones.

CASSQSGKGLTGNTIYF	TGTGCCAGCAGCCAATCTGGGAAGGGACTTACTGGAAACACCATATATTTT	TRBV16	NA	TRBJ1-3	once
CASSAPLGVRETQYF	TGTGCCAGCAGTGCACCCCTAGGGGTCCGAGAGACCCAGTACTTC	TRBV6-1	NA	TRBJ2-5	NA
CASTGGSRGEQFF	TGTGCCAGTACCGGGGGGTCCAGGGGTGAGCAGTTCTTC	TRBV19	NA	TRBJ2-1	NA
CATSTSLPDTIYF	TGTGCCACCAGCACGAGTCTCCCGGACACCATATATTTT	TRBV15	NA	TRBJ1-3	NA
CASSILNYGYTF	TGTGCCAGTAGTATCCTTAACTATGGCTACACCTTC	TRBV19	NA	TRBJ1-2	NA
CASSETSGGRNIQYF	TGTGCCAGCAGTGAGACTAGCGGGGGGCGAAACATTCAGTACTTC	TRBV2	TRBD2	TRBJ2-4	NA
CASSTTPGVYTGELFF	TGTGCCAGCAGCACCACCCCGGGGGTTTACACCGGGGAGCTGTTTTTT	TRBV7-8	NA	TRBJ2-2	NA
CASSLRGRETQYF	TGCGCCAGCAGCTTGAGAGGGCGAGAGACCCAGTACTTC	TRBV5-1	NA	TRBJ2-5	NA
CASSVGGGQADTQYF	TGTGCCAGCAGTGTCGGGGGGGGGCAAGCAGATACGCAGTATTTT	TRBV6-4	TRBD2	TRBJ2-3	NA
CASSPPGQYGYTF	TGTGCCAGCAGCCCCCCGGGACAGTATGGCTACACCTTC	TRBV7-9	TRBD1	TRBJ1-2	NA
CASSVVSTAYEQYF	TGTGCCAGCAGCGTAGTTTCGACAGCCTACGAGCAGTACTTC	TRBV9	NA	TRBJ2-7	NA
CSVLADTDTQYF	TGCAGCGTTCTAGCGGACACAGATACGCAGTATTTT	TRBV29-1	TRBD2	TRBJ2-3	NA
CASSLRGLDEQYF	TGTGCCAGTAGTCTCCGGGGACTAGACGAGCAGTACTTC	TRBV19	TRBD2	TRBJ2-7	NA
CASSSRGGPLYNEQFF	TGTGCCAGCAGCTCACGCGGGGGGCCCCTCTACAATGAGCAGTTCTTC	TRBV7-8	TRBD2	TRBJ2-1	NA
CASSSGRGLNTIYF	TGTGCCAGCAGCTCGGGGAGAGGGTTAAACACCATATATTTT	TRBV9	NA	TRBJ1-3	NA
CASSLALDINEKLFF	TGTGCCAGCAGCTTAGCACTGGACATCAATGAAAAACTGTTTTTT	TRBV7-9	NA	TRBJ1-4	NA
CASSLDLTDTQYF	TGTGCCAGCAGCTTAGATCTGACAGATACGCAGTATTTT	TRBV11-3	NA	TRBJ2-3	NA
CASSMGQLNTEAFF	TGTGCCAGTAGTATGGGCCAGCTGAACACTGAAGCTTTCTTT	TRBV19	NA	TRBJ1-1	NA
CAWSPRKGNEQYF	TGTGCCTGGAGTCCACGTAAGGGGAACGAGCAGTACTTC	TRBV30	NA	TRBJ2-7	NA
CASSIGRSGGSQYF	TGTGCCAGTAGTATTGGGCGAAGTGGGGGGTCGCAGTATTTT	TRBV19	NA	TRBJ2-3	NA
CASSPDLAGVETQYF	TGTGCCAGCAGCCCGGACCTAGCGGGTGTGGAGACCCAGTACTTC	TRBV7-3	TRBD2	TRBJ2-5	once
CASSFRSAGPNEQYF	TGTGCCAGCAGCTTTCGGTCCGCAGGGCCTAACGAGCAGTACTTC	TRBV5-6	NA	TRBJ2-7	NA
CASSHGPGGANEKLFF	TGCGCCAGCAGCCACGGGCCGGGGGGAGCTAATGAAAAACTGTTTTTT	TRBV4-1	NA	TRBJ1-4	NA
CSVNSGEHYEQYF	TGCAGCGTTAATAGCGGGGAACACTACGAGCAGTACTTC	TRBV29-1	TRBD2	TRBJ2-7	NA
CASSLRSGEVSSF	TGTGCCAGCAGCCTCCGGTCCGGGGAAGTCTCTTCCTTC	TRBV14	NA	TRBJ2-7	NA
CASSQAPGHPDEAFF	TGCGCCAGCAGCCAAGCCCCGGGACACCCCGATGAAGCTTTCTTT	TRBV4-1	NA	TRBJ1-1	NA
CASSFIYDSNYGYTF	TGTGCCAGCAGTTTTATTTACGACAGCAACTATGGCTACACCTTC	TRBV27	NA	TRBJ1-2	NA
CAWSVQGATEAFF	TGTGCCTGGAGTGTACAGGGTGCCACTGAAGCTTTCTTT	TRBV30	NA	TRBJ1-1	NA
CSGGDGEAFF	TGCAGCGGGGGCGATGGGGAAGCTTTCTTT	TRBV29-1	NA	TRBJ1-1	NA
CASSLGRSEAFF	TGTGCCAGCAGCTTAGGGAGGAGCGAAGCTTTCTTT	TRBV13	NA	TRBJ1-1	NA
CASSYSRGGTEAFF	TGTGCCAGCAGTTACTCCAGGGGTGGAACTGAAGCTTTCTTT	TRBV6-5	NA	TRBJ1-1	NA
CASSIDGTGLNTEAFF	TGTGCCAGTAGTATAGACGGGACAGGGTTGAACACTGAAGCTTTCTTT	TRBV19	TRBD1	TRBJ1-1	NA
CASSWTSRGVHEQYF	TGTGCCAGCAGCTGGACTAGCCGAGGCGTCCACGAGCAGTACTTC	TRBV5-6	TRBD2	TRBJ2-7	few
CASSLVSIQDGDEQFF	TGTGCCAGCAGCTTGGTGTCGATACAGGACGGCGATGAGCAGTTCTTC	TRBV5-6	NA	TRBJ2-1	NA
CASSSTGTGYGNTIYF	TGCGCCAGCAGCTCAACCGGGACAGGGTATGGAAACACCATATATTTT	TRBV5-1	TRBD1	TRBJ1-3	NA
CASSEWGQTYYEQYF	TGTGCCAGCAGTGAATGGGGACAGACATACTACGAGCAGTACTTC	TRBV25-1	TRBD1	TRBJ2-7	once
CASSNPGQGYYEQYF	TGTGCCAGCAGTAACCCGGGACAGGGATACTACGAGCAGTACTTC	TRBV6-6	TRBD1	TRBJ2-7	NA
CAWSALAGGNEQYF	TGTGCCTGGAGTGCACTAGCGGGGGGAAACGAGCAGTACTTC	TRBV30	TRBD2	TRBJ2-7	NA
CASNPGGGANQPQHF	TGTGCCAGCAATCCAGGTGGAGGGGCCAATCAGCCCCAGCATTTT	TRBV9	NA	TRBJ1-5	NA
CASSGGQPYGYTF	TGTGCCAGCAGCGGGGGACAGCCCTATGGCTACACCTTC	TRBV9	TRBD1	TRBJ1-2	once
CASSELQRVDGYTF	TGTGCCAGCAGCGAGCTACAGAGGGTGGATGGCTACACCTTC	TRBV7-9	NA	TRBJ1-2	NA
CASTRVTGDQPQHF	TGCGCCAGCACAAGGGTGACAGGAGATCAGCCCCAGCATTTT	TRBV4-1	NA	TRBJ1-5	NA
CASSSGLAGAVMEETQYF	TGTGCCAGCAGCTCCGGACTAGCGGGGGCCGTAATGGAAGAGACCCAGTACTTC	TRBV5-4	TRBD2	TRBJ2-5	NA
CASSIGRRGYRTDTQYF	TGTGCCAGTAGTATAGGCCGCAGGGGGTACCGCACAGATACGCAGTATTTT	TRBV19	TRBD1	TRBJ2-3	NA
CASSSPRQLYATPNTIYF	TGTGCCAGCAGCTCACCTCGACAGCTGTATGCAACCCCAAACACCATATATTTT	TRBV7-3	NA	TRBJ1-3	NA
CTSSRNLGLSYEQYF	TGCACCAGCAGCCGCAACCTCGGACTCTCCTACGAGCAGTACTTC	TRBV1	NA	TRBJ2-7	NA
CASSLEVANTEAFF	TGCGCCAGCAGCTTGGAGGTAGCCAACACTGAAGCTTTCTTT	TRBV5-1	NA	TRBJ1-1	NA
CASSVEGAPTNEKLFF	TGTGCCAGCAGCGTAGAGGGGGCGCCCACTAATGAAAAACTGTTTTTT	TRBV9	TRBD1	TRBJ1-4	NA
CASSQEPQQPQHF	TGCGCCAGCAGCCAAGAACCCCAGCAGCCCCAGCATTTT	TRBV4-1	NA	TRBJ1-5	NA
CASRDREWNFTGELFF	TGTGCCAGCCGGGACAGGGAGTGGAATTTCACCGGGGAGCTGTTTTTT	TRBV7-9	TRBD1	TRBJ2-2	NA
CASSDYSLQETQYF	TGTGCCAGCAGTGACTACAGCCTCCAAGAGACCCAGTACTTC	TRBV6-5	NA	TRBJ2-5	NA
CASSQDRGGGSQETQYF	TGCGCCAGCAGCCAAGATCGGGGCGGGGGATCCCAAGAGACCCAGTACTTC	TRBV4-1	TRBD2	TRBJ2-5	NA
CASSYSIVSGAHEQYF	TGTGCCAGCAGTTACTCGATCGTTTCAGGGGCTCACGAGCAGTACTTC	TRBV6-5	NA	TRBJ2-7	NA
CASSLRTPGARDTEAFF	TGCGCCAGCAGCTTACGGACCCCAGGGGCCCGAGACACTGAAGCTTTCTTT	TRBV5-1	NA	TRBJ1-1	NA
CASSSTSGGREDTQYF	TGTGCCAGCAGCAGTACTAGCGGGGGAAGGGAAGATACGCAGTATTTT	TRBV13	TRBD2	TRBJ2-3	NA
CASSVGAGQGYEQYF	TGTGCCAGCAGCGTGGGGGCGGGACAGGGGTACGAGCAGTACTTC	TRBV9	TRBD1	TRBJ2-7	NA